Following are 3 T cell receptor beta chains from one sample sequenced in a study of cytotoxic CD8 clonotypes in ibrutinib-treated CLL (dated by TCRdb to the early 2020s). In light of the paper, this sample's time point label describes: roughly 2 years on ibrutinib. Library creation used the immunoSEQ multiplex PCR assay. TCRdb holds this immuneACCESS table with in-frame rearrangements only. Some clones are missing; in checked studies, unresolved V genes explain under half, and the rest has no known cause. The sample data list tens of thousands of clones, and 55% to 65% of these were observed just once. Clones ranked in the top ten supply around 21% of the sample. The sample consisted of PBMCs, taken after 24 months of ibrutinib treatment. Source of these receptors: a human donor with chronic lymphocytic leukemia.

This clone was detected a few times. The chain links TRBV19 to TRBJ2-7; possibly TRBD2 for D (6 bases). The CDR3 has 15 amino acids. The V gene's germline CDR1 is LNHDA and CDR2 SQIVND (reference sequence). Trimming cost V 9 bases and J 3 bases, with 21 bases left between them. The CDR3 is CASRTGGSGHYEQYF. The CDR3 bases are TGTGCCAGCCGAACCGGGGGTTCAGGCCACTACGAGCAGTACTTC.

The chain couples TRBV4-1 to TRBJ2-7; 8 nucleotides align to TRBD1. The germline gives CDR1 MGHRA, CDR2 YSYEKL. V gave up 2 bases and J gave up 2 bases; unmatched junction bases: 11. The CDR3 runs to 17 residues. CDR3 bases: TGCGCCAGCAGCCAATGGACAGGGATCAACATGCCCTACGAGCAGTACTTC. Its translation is CASSQWTGINMPYEQYF.

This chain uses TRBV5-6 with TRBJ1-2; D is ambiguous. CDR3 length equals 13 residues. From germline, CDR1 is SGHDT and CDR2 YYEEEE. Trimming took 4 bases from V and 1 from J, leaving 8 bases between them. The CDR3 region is CASSDGLNYGYTF. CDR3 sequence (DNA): TGTGCCAGCAGCGATGGCCTTAACTATGGCTACACCTTC.